The rows below give T cell receptor beta chains drawn from one sample of a study of blood T cell repertoires in COVID-19. TCRdb's copy holds only in-frame clones and misses some; the assay was immunoSEQ multiplex PCR. The data contain about 170,000 clones, 86% of them seen just once; the ten biggest clones take up roughly 3.4%. What was sequenced was peripheral blood. These receptors all stem from a man aged 65 to 85 with acute or convalescent COVID-19. Both conserved end residues are part of each CDR3. Fields, in order: V gene, D gene, J gene, clone size, CDR3 DNA, CDR3 protein. A D gene is named only where the DNA matches it firmly. Where a row states a size, it is once, few, many or the class of an expanded clone; other rows omit it.

V gene: TRBV5-4; D gene: NA; J gene: TRBJ1-5; clone size: NA; CDR3 DNA: TGTGCCAGCAGCTTTCAGGGAGGCACCCAGCATTTT; CDR3 protein: CASSFQGGTQHF
V gene: TRBV2; D gene: TRBD1; J gene: TRBJ1-1; clone size: NA; CDR3 DNA: TGTGCCAGCAATCCCCAAGGGCAGGGGGCGTTTTTT; CDR3 protein: CASNPQGQGAFF
V gene: TRBV27; D gene: NA; J gene: TRBJ2-3; clone size: NA; CDR3 DNA: TGTGCCCGCAAAGCAGGGGAAGATACGCAGTATTTT; CDR3 protein: CARKAGEDTQYF
V gene: TRBV27; D gene: NA; J gene: TRBJ2-1; clone size: NA; CDR3 DNA: TGTGCCAGCAGTTTTACAGGGTGGGGCAATGAGCAGTTCTTC; CDR3 protein: CASSFTGWGNEQFF
V gene: TRBV28; D gene: TRBD1; J gene: TRBJ1-1; clone size: NA; CDR3 DNA: TGTGCCAGCAGTACTTTCGGTCTTGAGGACAGGGAGACTGAAGCTTTCTTT; CDR3 protein: CASSTFGLEDRETEAFF
V gene: TRBV24-1; D gene: TRBD1; J gene: TRBJ1-2; clone size: NA; CDR3 DNA: TGTGCCACCAGTGAAACGGACAGGGACTATGGCTACACCTTC; CDR3 protein: CATSETDRDYGYTF
V gene: TRBV27; D gene: TRBD2; J gene: TRBJ2-1; clone size: NA; CDR3 DNA: TGTGCCAGCAGTTTGTTGTCTAGCGGGGCTTACAATGAGCAGTTCTTC; CDR3 protein: CASSLLSSGAYNEQFF
V gene: TRBV5-5; D gene: NA; J gene: TRBJ1-4; clone size: NA; CDR3 DNA: TGTGCCAGCAACCCCCGGAGGGATTTGGGTAGTGAAAAACTGTTTTTT; CDR3 protein: CASNPRRDLGSEKLFF
V gene: TRBV5-1; D gene: NA; J gene: TRBJ2-6; clone size: NA; CDR3 DNA: TGCGCCAGCAGCTTGGCTGCTGGGGCCAACGTCCTGACTTTC; CDR3 protein: CASSLAAGANVLTF
V gene: TRBV6-6; D gene: NA; J gene: TRBJ2-5; clone size: NA; CDR3 DNA: TGTGCCAGCAGTTACGGCAACCAAGAGACCCAGTACTTC; CDR3 protein: CASSYGNQETQYF
V gene: TRBV6-4; D gene: TRBD2; J gene: TRBJ2-5; clone size: NA; CDR3 DNA: TGTGCCAGCATCGGCGGACCTGCGGGAGTAGAGACCCAGTACTTC; CDR3 protein: CASIGGPAGVETQYF
V gene: TRBV4-2; D gene: NA; J gene: TRBJ1-3; clone size: NA; CDR3 DNA: TGTGCCAGCAGCCAGGACAACTCTGGAAACACCATATATTTT; CDR3 protein: CASSQDNSGNTIYF
V gene: TRBV7-9; D gene: NA; J gene: TRBJ2-1; clone size: once; CDR3 DNA: TGTGCCACCGGGAGACGGGGCTCTCCGACGGATGAGCAGTTCTTC; CDR3 protein: CATGRRGSPTDEQFF
V gene: TRBV6-5; D gene: TRBD2; J gene: TRBJ2-3; clone size: NA; CDR3 DNA: TGTGCCGTGGGGGATAGCGGGAGACGGGATACGCAGTATTTT; CDR3 protein: CAVGDSGRRDTQYF
V gene: TRBV19; D gene: NA; J gene: TRBJ2-3; clone size: NA; CDR3 DNA: TGTGCCAGTAGCTATGGGCGTACGCAGTATTTT; CDR3 protein: CASSYGRTQYF
V gene: TRBV11-1; D gene: NA; J gene: TRBJ1-4; clone size: NA; CDR3 DNA: TGTGCCAGCAGCTTGGAGGCGTTTGTAACTAATGAAAAACTGTTTTTT; CDR3 protein: CASSLEAFVTNEKLFF
V gene: TRBV5-1; D gene: TRBD2; J gene: TRBJ2-7; clone size: NA; CDR3 DNA: TGCGCCAGCAGCTTGCGAGTGGGAGGGCCAGGCGAGCAGTACTTC; CDR3 protein: CASSLRVGGPGEQYF
V gene: TRBV4-3; D gene: TRBD1; J gene: TRBJ1-3; clone size: NA; CDR3 DNA: TGCGCCAGCAGCCAAGAGGACGGGACAGGGGCCGGAAACACCATATATTTT; CDR3 protein: CASSQEDGTGAGNTIYF
V gene: TRBV18; D gene: NA; J gene: TRBJ1-5; clone size: few; CDR3 DNA: TGTGCCAGCTCACCTGGGGGCGGTCAGCCCCAGCATTTT; CDR3 protein: CASSPGGGQPQHF
V gene: TRBV5-1; D gene: NA; J gene: TRBJ1-2; clone size: NA; CDR3 DNA: TGCGCCAGCAGCTTAGATCCCGGGGAAGGTGGCTACACCTTC; CDR3 protein: CASSLDPGEGGYTF
V gene: TRBV28; D gene: NA; J gene: TRBJ2-1; clone size: NA; CDR3 DNA: TGTGCCAGCGCCGGCAGGGGACACAATGAGCAGTTCTTC; CDR3 protein: CASAGRGHNEQFF
V gene: TRBV12-3/TRBV12-4; D gene: NA; J gene: TRBJ1-6; clone size: once; CDR3 DNA: TGTGCCAGCAGTTTAGGTCGGTTTGCTCCCCTCCACTTT; CDR3 protein: CASSLGRFAPLHF
V gene: TRBV27; D gene: NA; J gene: TRBJ2-1; clone size: NA; CDR3 DNA: TGTGCCAGCAGTTTATCAGGCCCCTATGGAGGGAGTAATGAGCAGTTCTTC; CDR3 protein: CASSLSGPYGGSNEQFF
V gene: TRBV5-1; D gene: NA; J gene: TRBJ2-3; clone size: NA; CDR3 DNA: TGCGCCAGCAGCTTGGGGACAAGCACAGATACGCAGTATTTT; CDR3 protein: CASSLGTSTDTQYF
V gene: TRBV29-1; D gene: NA; J gene: TRBJ1-1; clone size: NA; CDR3 DNA: TGCAGCGTACTCACCCGGAGGGCCACTGAAGCTTTCTTT; CDR3 protein: CSVLTRRATEAFF
V gene: TRBV19; D gene: TRBD1; J gene: TRBJ1-5; clone size: NA; CDR3 DNA: TGTGCCAGTAGTCCGGGACAGGGATGGGGCAATCAGCCCCAGCATTTT; CDR3 protein: CASSPGQGWGNQPQHF
V gene: TRBV19; D gene: NA; J gene: TRBJ1-5; clone size: NA; CDR3 DNA: TGTGCCAGTATACCGGGACAAAGTCAGCCCCAGCATTTT; CDR3 protein: CASIPGQSQPQHF
V gene: TRBV27; D gene: TRBD2; J gene: TRBJ2-1; clone size: NA; CDR3 DNA: TGTGCCAGCAGTAGTAGCGGGAGAGATACTGAGCAGTTCTTC; CDR3 protein: CASSSSGRDTEQFF
V gene: TRBV19; D gene: NA; J gene: TRBJ2-2; clone size: few; CDR3 DNA: TGTGCCAGTAGTGTGTGGAGAACCGGGGAGCTGTTTTTT; CDR3 protein: CASSVWRTGELFF
V gene: TRBV5-1; D gene: NA; J gene: TRBJ1-6; clone size: NA; CDR3 DNA: TGCGCCAGCAGCTTGGGGACAGTCTATAATTCACCCCTCCACTTT; CDR3 protein: CASSLGTVYNSPLHF
V gene: TRBV5-1; D gene: NA; J gene: TRBJ2-3; clone size: NA; CDR3 DNA: TGCGCCAGCAGCCCTAGCACAGATACGCAGTATTTT; CDR3 protein: CASSPSTDTQYF
V gene: TRBV18; D gene: TRBD1; J gene: TRBJ2-7; clone size: NA; CDR3 DNA: TGTGCCAGCTCATACGGGACAGGCTACGAGCAGTACTTC; CDR3 protein: CASSYGTGYEQYF
V gene: TRBV6-2/TRBV6-3; D gene: NA; J gene: TRBJ1-5; clone size: once; CDR3 DNA: TGTGCCAGCAGTTTAAGGGGCATTCGGAATCAGCCCCAGCATTTT; CDR3 protein: CASSLRGIRNQPQHF
V gene: TRBV13; D gene: TRBD2; J gene: TRBJ2-3; clone size: few; CDR3 DNA: TGTGCCAGCAGCTCTTTAGCGGGAGGCCTCGGAGGAACGCAGTATTTT; CDR3 protein: CASSSLAGGLGGTQYF
V gene: TRBV5-6; D gene: TRBD2; J gene: TRBJ2-1; clone size: NA; CDR3 DNA: TGTGCCAGCAGCTGGGGACTAGCGGGGATCGACAATGAGCAGTTCTTC; CDR3 protein: CASSWGLAGIDNEQFF
V gene: TRBV7-9; D gene: TRBD1; J gene: TRBJ1-2; clone size: NA; CDR3 DNA: TGTGCCAGCAGCTCGCAGACAGGGACTGGCTACACCTTC; CDR3 protein: CASSSQTGTGYTF
V gene: TRBV2; D gene: NA; J gene: TRBJ1-6; clone size: NA; CDR3 DNA: TGTGCCAGCAGTGAAACCAGACCTGGGAGCTCCTATAATTCACCCCTCCACTTT; CDR3 protein: CASSETRPGSSYNSPLHF
V gene: TRBV5-1; D gene: TRBD1; J gene: TRBJ2-7; clone size: NA; CDR3 DNA: TGCGCCAGCAGCTCTCCGGGACAGGGAAGTTACGAGCAGTACTTC; CDR3 protein: CASSSPGQGSYEQYF
V gene: TRBV5-4; D gene: TRBD2; J gene: TRBJ2-7; clone size: NA; CDR3 DNA: TGTGCCAGCAGCCTACCAGGGAGGGACGAGCAGTACTTC; CDR3 protein: CASSLPGRDEQYF
V gene: TRBV19; D gene: TRBD1; J gene: TRBJ2-5; clone size: once; CDR3 DNA: TGTGCCAGTAGTATAGACCCGCAGAATCCCGGGACAGGGAGACAAGAGACCCAGTACTTC; CDR3 protein: CASSIDPQNPGTGRQETQYF
V gene: TRBV19; D gene: NA; J gene: TRBJ1-2; clone size: NA; CDR3 DNA: TGTGCCACTTCGGAGCAGCCTATCTTTGGCTACACCTTC; CDR3 protein: CATSEQPIFGYTF
V gene: TRBV28; D gene: TRBD1; J gene: TRBJ1-2; clone size: NA; CDR3 DNA: TGTGCCAGCGGCTCAAGGGGTGACAGGGGGCACGGAGGCTACACCTTC; CDR3 protein: CASGSRGDRGHGGYTF
V gene: TRBV2; D gene: NA; J gene: TRBJ2-1; clone size: NA; CDR3 DNA: TGTGCCAGCAGTTCCGACAGCTTATACAATGAGCAGTTCTTC; CDR3 protein: CASSSDSLYNEQFF
V gene: TRBV5-1; D gene: TRBD2; J gene: TRBJ2-1; clone size: once; CDR3 DNA: TGCGCCAGCAGCTGGACTAGCGGTTTCTCCTACAATGAGCAGTTCTTC; CDR3 protein: CASSWTSGFSYNEQFF
V gene: TRBV28; D gene: NA; J gene: TRBJ2-7; clone size: NA; CDR3 DNA: TGTGCCAGCAGTTTATTTACGCGGACCTACGAGCAGTACTTC; CDR3 protein: CASSLFTRTYEQYF
V gene: TRBV6-4; D gene: TRBD1; J gene: TRBJ1-1; clone size: NA; CDR3 DNA: TGTGCCAGCAGGGTGACAGGGGGGGGAACTGAAGCTTTCTTT; CDR3 protein: CASRVTGGGTEAFF
V gene: TRBV27; D gene: NA; J gene: TRBJ1-6; clone size: NA; CDR3 DNA: TGTGCCAGCAGAGCCCTACTCAGGGGATCCTATAATTCACCCCTCCACTTT; CDR3 protein: CASRALLRGSYNSPLHF
V gene: TRBV28; D gene: NA; J gene: TRBJ1-2; clone size: NA; CDR3 DNA: TGTGCCAGCAGTTCTGCCGGGGGGGCTTGGGGCTACACCTTC; CDR3 protein: CASSSAGGAWGYTF
V gene: TRBV18; D gene: TRBD2; J gene: TRBJ2-1; clone size: NA; CDR3 DNA: TGTGCCAGCTCACCGAATTCCGGGACTAGCGGGGCTAATGAGCAGTTCTTC; CDR3 protein: CASSPNSGTSGANEQFF
V gene: TRBV7-9; D gene: NA; J gene: TRBJ2-7; clone size: NA; CDR3 DNA: TGTGCCAGCAGCTTAGCGCCCGCGGGAGAGCAGTACTTC; CDR3 protein: CASSLAPAGEQYF
V gene: TRBV30; D gene: NA; J gene: TRBJ1-4; clone size: NA; CDR3 DNA: TGTGCCTGGAGTCAAGCCGGGGTGGGAAAACTGTTTTTT; CDR3 protein: CAWSQAGVGKLFF
V gene: TRBV30; D gene: NA; J gene: TRBJ1-3; clone size: few; CDR3 DNA: TGTGCCTGGAGTCAGCAGGGGAACACCATATATTTT; CDR3 protein: CAWSQQGNTIYF
V gene: TRBV18; D gene: TRBD2; J gene: TRBJ2-1; clone size: NA; CDR3 DNA: TGTGCCAGCTCAGGGGGACTAGCGGGAGGCGAGCAGTTCTTC; CDR3 protein: CASSGGLAGGEQFF
V gene: TRBV3-1/TRBV3-2; D gene: NA; J gene: TRBJ2-7; clone size: NA; CDR3 DNA: TGTGCCAGCAGCCAAGGGGCCGAGCAGTACTTC; CDR3 protein: CASSQGAEQYF
V gene: TRBV19; D gene: NA; J gene: TRBJ2-3; clone size: NA; CDR3 DNA: TGTGCCAGTAAGGTCAGGGCTGTAGATACGCAGTATTTT; CDR3 protein: CASKVRAVDTQYF
V gene: TRBV9; D gene: NA; J gene: TRBJ1-6; clone size: NA; CDR3 DNA: TGTGCCAGCAGCCCCGCTGTGAGACAAATTAATTCACCCCTCCACTTT; CDR3 protein: CASSPAVRQINSPLHF
V gene: TRBV30; D gene: NA; J gene: TRBJ2-2; clone size: NA; CDR3 DNA: TGTGCCTGGAGGAGTCAGGTTAACACCGGGGAGCTGTTTTTT; CDR3 protein: CAWRSQVNTGELFF
V gene: TRBV28; D gene: TRBD1; J gene: TRBJ2-7; clone size: NA; CDR3 DNA: TGTGCCAGCAGTTTAGGACAGGGGATGACCTACGAGCAGTACTTC; CDR3 protein: CASSLGQGMTYEQYF
V gene: TRBV6-2/TRBV6-3; D gene: NA; J gene: TRBJ1-5; clone size: NA; CDR3 DNA: TGTGCCAGCAGTTACCTCGGCCTCCACTATAGCAATCAGCCCCAGCATTTT; CDR3 protein: CASSYLGLHYSNQPQHF
V gene: TRBV28; D gene: NA; J gene: TRBJ1-5; clone size: NA; CDR3 DNA: TGTGCCAGCCGAGGATGGGAGCCCCAGCATTTT; CDR3 protein: CASRGWEPQHF